This TCR beta chain came from a study of blood T cells in healthy people across ages. In its sample, this clonotype was seen a few times. What it recognizes is unknown. Study-level points and caveats: Observed TCR beta diversity showed a strong correlation with the percentage of naive T cells as measured by flow cytometry. Expanded clonotype changes were possibly confounded by unknown donor CMV status.

A second PCR, run for roughly 7 to 11 cycles, used a sample-barcoded 5' primer plus a J-beta primer mix. A template-switch adaptor containing 12 random nucleotides labeled each cDNA molecule. No fewer than 3 million CDR3-containing paired-end reads came from each sample. TCRdb reprocessed the 5' RACE reads via MiXCR and lists one record per CDR3 protein. The profile shows about 570,000 distinct CDR3 sequences, 25% to 30% of them singletons. Germline V CDR1 and CDR2: SQVTM, ANQGSEA. The ends lost 7 bases at V and 2 bases at J; junction bases unmatched: 4. The CDR3 covers 14 residues. This rearrangement joins TRBV29-1 to TRBJ2-1; 11 nucleotides match TRBD2. This receptor was taken from a woman in her 70s in good health. The sequenced sample was blood. The CDR3 loop reads CSGATSGAYNEQFF. For the CDR3, the DNA is TGCAGCGGTGCGACTAGCGGGGCCTACAATGAGCAGTTCTTC.